A single TCR beta chain is shown here with its context. These data originate in a study of blood T cell repertoires in COVID-19. On the study more broadly: Acute-phase and convalescent COVID-19 samples originated in the United States, Italy and Spain.

Original data processing: Reference gene primer amplification gave estimated nucleated cell counts. TCRdb's copy holds only in-frame clones and misses some; the assay was immunoSEQ multiplex PCR. V, J and clone size derive from that table, while D and trimming were established from the DNA sequence. The sample lists under 95,000 clones; 75% to 95% were seen once. Trimming cost V 5 bases and J 2 bases; bases outside gene matches: 9. The germline V gene has CDR1 SGHVS and CDR2 FQNEAQ. This CDR3 spans 15 amino acids. The sequence was obtained from a woman aged 45 to 65 in a cohort sampled during active COVID-19. The sequencing input was peripheral blood. This chain connects TRBV7-8 to TRBJ2-7, with 7 bases fitting TRBD1. This chain's CDR3 is CASSIDRQGAYEQYF. The CDR3 DNA reads as TGTGCCAGCAGCATAGATCGACAGGGAGCCTACGAGCAGTACTTC.